A single sample is the source of the 2 T cell receptor beta chains below, sequenced in a study of early T cells in non-severe SARS-CoV-2 infection. TCRdb processed the 5' RACE reads anew with MiXCR; each CDR3 protein has one entry. This repertoire shows about 110,000 distinct CDR3 sequences, around an eighth found once; its top ten account for 3.8%. The source material was whole blood, sampled at baseline. These receptor sequences come from an adult who was a healthcare worker with PCR-confirmed SARS-CoV-2 infection or an uninfected control (not recorded which).

The sample holds a few counts of this clonotype. The rearrangement links TRBV6-5 to TRBJ1-1; D gene ambiguous. Germline V lookup: CDR1 MNHEY, CDR2 SVGAGI. The V end was cut by 5 bases, the J end by 0 bases, with 7 bases between. The CDR3 is 13 residues long. CDR3 protein: CASSRGVNTEAFF. CDR3 coding DNA: TGTGCCAGCAGTCGGGGTGTGAACACTGAAGCTTTCTTT.

This clonotype has more than one count but fewer than ten. The chain joins TRBV20-1 to TRBJ2-1; TRBD2 matches 7 bases. Losses at the gene ends were 4 bases for V and 0 bases for J; bases not matched to a gene: 3. The germline V gene encodes CDR1 DFQATT and CDR2 SNEGSKA (reference sequence). There are 14 residues in the CDR3. CDR3 bases: TGCAGTGCTATGGGACTACTCTCCTACAATGAGCAGTTCTTC. Translated, it gives CSAMGLLSYNEQFF.